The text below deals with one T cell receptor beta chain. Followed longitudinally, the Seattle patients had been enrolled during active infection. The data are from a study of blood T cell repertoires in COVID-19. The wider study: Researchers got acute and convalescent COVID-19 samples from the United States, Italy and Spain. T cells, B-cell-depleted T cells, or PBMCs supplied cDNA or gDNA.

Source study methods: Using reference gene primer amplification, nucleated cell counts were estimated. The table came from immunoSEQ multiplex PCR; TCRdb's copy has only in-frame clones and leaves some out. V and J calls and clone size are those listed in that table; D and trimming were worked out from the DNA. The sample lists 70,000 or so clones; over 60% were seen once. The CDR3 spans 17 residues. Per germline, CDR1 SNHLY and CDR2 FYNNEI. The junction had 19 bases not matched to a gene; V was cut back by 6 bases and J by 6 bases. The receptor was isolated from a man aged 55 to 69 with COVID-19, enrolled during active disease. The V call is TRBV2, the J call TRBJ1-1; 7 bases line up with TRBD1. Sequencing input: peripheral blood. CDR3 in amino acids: CASRLDLGSRGQAEAFF. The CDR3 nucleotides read TGTGCCAGCAGGCTCGATCTTGGGTCTAGGGGGCAGGCTGAAGCTTTCTTT.